This T cell receptor beta chain was observed in a study of beta chain features in type 1 diabetes. Expressed TCRB transcripts were sequenced after all isolated RNA was converted to cDNA. The data were produced by immunoSEQ multiplex PCR, yet TCRdb's version contains in-frame clones alone and is incomplete. The sample lists 250,000 or so clones, 27% occurring once. Germline CDR1 KGHSH, CDR2 LQKENI. The CDR3 is made up of 14 amino acids. The trim removed 4 bases at V and 5 bases at J, leaving 8 bases unmatched. What was sequenced was central memory CD4+ T cells from blood. This receptor was taken from a man between 25 and 39 years old in good health. This chain uses TRBV18 with TRBJ2-7, with 7 bases identical to TRBD1. The CDR3, as DNA: TGTGCCAGCTCACTCATGACAGGGCCCGACGAGCAGTACTTC. Its protein is CASSLMTGPDEQYF.